This T cell receptor (beta chain) emerged from a study of cytomegalovirus exposure and HLA in healthy donors. As concerns this clone: No antigen is known for it.

This CDR3 region has 13 residues. The J segment lost 7 bases and the V segment lost 5 bases, leaving 5 bases of the junction unmatched. The germline V gene encodes CDR1 ENHRY and CDR2 SYGVKD. In the PCR, 60 Vbeta and 13 Jbeta primers were used. TCRdb's table, derived via immunoSEQ multiplex PCR, lists solely in-frame clones and lacks some. The table lists some 190,000 clones, roughly 76% of them singletons. Study conclusions and caveats: The only immune exposure information that was available was CMV serostatus.

V usage is TRBV10-3 and J usage is TRBJ2-1; 7 positions agree with TRBD1. Source material: PBMCs. This clonotype was sampled from a woman younger than 45 in good health and CMV-seropositive. For the CDR3, the DNA is TGTGCCATCAGTCTGGGACAGCCAAATGAGCAGTTCTTC. Translating gives CAISLGQPNEQFF.